These T cell receptor beta chains were read from a single sample in a study of T cell responses to AZD1222 COVID-19 vaccine. TCRdb's copy holds only in-frame clones and misses some; the assay was immunoSEQ multiplex PCR. This sample yields approximately 88,000 clones, of which 85% to 90% are seen a single time; around 5% belongs to the top ten. The specimen was peripheral blood, collected 28 days after the second AZD1222 dose. Receptors were obtained from an adult who received the AZD1222 COVID-19 vaccine. Both conserved end residues are part of each CDR3. Fields, in order: clone size, D gene, V gene, J gene, CDR3 DNA, CDR3 protein. D genes are given only for firm matches. A row's size may be missing; if present it is once, few, many or a size class.

once	-	TRBV5-1	TRBJ1-2	TGCGCCAGCAGCGCCGGGACTCGGAACTATGGCTACACCTTC	CASSAGTRNYGYTF
-	-	TRBV10-3	TRBJ1-1	TGTGCCATCAGTGGCACCGGGAGCCGGGAAGCTTTCTTT	CAISGTGSREAFF
-	-	TRBV5-6	TRBJ1-2	TGTGCCAGCAGCTTGGGACAATCCCTTCCCTATGGCTACACCTTC	CASSLGQSLPYGYTF
-	-	TRBV7-8	TRBJ1-3	TGTGCCAGCAGCTTACGTAGGGGTGACACCATATATTTT	CASSLRRGDTIYF
-	-	TRBV9	TRBJ1-6	TGTGCCAGCAGCACCGTTGACAGATACTCCTATAATTCACCCCTCCACTTT	CASSTVDRYSYNSPLHF
-	TRBD1	TRBV6-5	TRBJ2-3	TGTGCCAGCAGTTACTCAGGGACAGGGCCGAGGTATTTT	CASSYSGTGPRYF
few	-	TRBV7-2	TRBJ1-5	TGTGCCAGCAGCCAGCTACGCGGCAGCAATCAGCCCCAGCATTTT	CASSQLRGSNQPQHF
-	TRBD1	TRBV2	TRBJ1-4	TGTGCCAGCAGGGCCCAACAGGGGAGTTATGAAAAACTGTTTTTT	CASRAQQGSYEKLFF
-	-	TRBV7-3	TRBJ1-1	TGTGCCAGCAGCTCCTCAGTGAACACTGAAGCTTTCTTT	CASSSSVNTEAFF
-	TRBD1	TRBV25-1	TRBJ2-5	TGTGCCAGCAGTTTGGCCGGGACAGGTGGAGGGGGCCAAGAGACCCAGTACTTC	CASSLAGTGGGGQETQYF
-	TRBD2	TRBV3-1/TRBV3-2	TRBJ2-7	TGTGCCAGCAATAAAGCGGGGGAGCAGTACTTC	CASNKAGEQYF
-	-	TRBV2	TRBJ1-1	TGTGCCAGCAGTTTAGGAGGGCACATGAACACTGAAGCTTTCTTT	CASSLGGHMNTEAFF
-	-	TRBV6-6	TRBJ1-5	TGTGCCAGCATCCCCACCTGGGGTAGCAATCAGCCCCAGCATTTT	CASIPTWGSNQPQHF
-	TRBD2	TRBV28	TRBJ2-1	TGTGCCAGCAGTTTATCCGGGACTAGCGGAAACAATGAGCAGTTCTTC	CASSLSGTSGNNEQFF